The 26 T cell receptor beta chains below were found in one sample sequenced in a study of T cell responses to AZD1222 COVID-19 vaccine (dated by TCRdb to the early 2020s). What the time point label conveys for this sample: about 28 days (+/-7) after the second vaccine dose. The library was produced with the immunoSEQ multiplex PCR assay. Not all clones reach the TCRdb copy of this immuneACCESS table, which keeps in-frame sequences only. Checked studies attribute under half of the gap to unresolved V genes and leave the rest unexplained. Counted in this sample were over 130,000 clones; 88% of them appeared once. The ten largest make up around 3.1% of the sample. The sample was peripheral blood, taken 28 days after the second AZD1222 dose. The receptors here all came from an adult who received the AZD1222 COVID-19 vaccine.

This chain's CDR3 is CASIATGDVQYF. The CDR3 DNA sequence: TGTGCCAGCATAGCCACAGGTGACGTACAGTACTTC. The rearrangement joins TRBV9 to TRBJ2-7; a possible D gene is TRBD1 (5 bases). CDR3 size: 12 residues. Germline assignment: CDR1 SGDLS and CDR2 YYNGEE. The V gene lost 6 bases and the J gene lost 10 bases, with 17 bases spanning the gap.

This clone appeared a single time. The chain joins TRBV29-1 to TRBJ2-2; D is possibly TRBD1 (6 bases). Germline CDR1 is SQVTM and CDR2 is ANQGSEA. With 5 bases removed from V and 7 bases from J, the gap between germline ends came to 17 bases. This CDR3 spans 14 amino acids. This chain's CDR3 is CSVSRDTVVGELFF. In DNA, the CDR3 is TGCAGCGTTAGTCGGGACACGGTAGTCGGGGAGCTGTTTTTT.

The rearrangement links TRBV28 to TRBJ1-5; a weak D match, TRBD1 (5 bases). The CDR3 is made up of 15 amino acids. Trimming left V 7 bases short and J 3 bases short, with 16 bases between. The germline V gene has CDR1 MDHEN and CDR2 SYDVKM. CDR3 bases: TGTGCCAGCACCTCCCAGGGATTTGTCAATCAGCCCCAGCATTTT. It translates to CASTSQGFVNQPQHF.

V usage is TRBV28 and J usage is TRBJ2-2; TRBD2 is a possible D gene (5 bases). Trimming shortened V by 5 bases and J by 8 bases, and 18 bases separated the two germline ends. Germline V gene sequence: CDR1 MDHEN, CDR2 SYDVKM. The CDR3 loop spans 15 amino acids. The CDR3 loop reads CASSHRGRGRGELFF. CDR3 nucleotides: TGTGCCAGCAGTCATCGGGGTAGAGGGAGAGGGGAGCTGTTTTTT.

The chain links TRBV27 to TRBJ2-1; 9 nucleotides align to TRBD2. After removal of 3 bases from V and 6 bases from J, the junction contained 12 bases not matched to a gene. This CDR3 has 17 residues. CDR1 and CDR2 (germline): MNHEY, SMNVEV (reference sequence). The CDR3 nucleotides read TGTGCCAGCAGTTTCTTAGCGGGAGTAAGTTCCCCCAATGAGCAGTTCTTC. Its protein product is CASSFLAGVSSPNEQFF.

The chain has TRBV6-5 and TRBJ2-3; TRBD2 aligns across 7 bases. The germline CDR1 and CDR2 sequences are MNHEY and SVGAGI. This CDR3 comprises 15 residues. V lost 6 bases, J lost 1 base, and 7 bases stayed unmatched. In nucleotides, the CDR3 is TGTGCCAGCAGACCGGAGGCGGGAGGCACAGATACGCAGTATTTT. Translated: CASRPEAGGTDTQYF.

This chain connects TRBV6-4 to TRBJ2-1; D gene unclear. The germline CDR1 and CDR2 sequences are MRHNA and SNTAGT. This CDR3 has 13 amino acids. With 8 bases removed from V and 4 bases from J, the gap between germline ends came to 12 bases. CDR3 sequence: CASSRALYNEQFF. In DNA, the CDR3 is TGTGCCAGCTCTAGGGCCCTTTACAATGAGCAGTTCTTC.

CDR3 amino acids: CASRGRWGETQYF. Here the CDR3 DNA reads TGTGCCAGCCGAGGACGTTGGGGGGAGACCCAGTACTTC. V and J are TRBV2 and TRBJ2-5; D tentatively reads TRBD1 or TRBD2 (5 bases each). Germline CDR1 SNHLY, CDR2 FYNNEI. The V end lost 8 bases, the J end lost 5 bases, and 15 bases lay between the germline ends. This CDR3 has 13 residues.

The chain has TRBV6-6 and TRBJ2-7; D perhaps matches TRBD1 (5 bases). The CDR3 totals 13 residues. Deletions cut 5 bases from V and 0 bases from J, with 8 bases between. Germline CDR1 is MNHNY and CDR2 is SVGAGI (reference sequence). The CDR3, as DNA: TGTGCCAGCAGTCCGGACACCTCCTACGAGCAGTACTTC. Protein product: CASSPDTSYEQYF.

This CDR3 reads CASSGPGQETQYF. CDR3 in DNA: TGTGCCAGCAGTGGGCCAGGGCAAGAGACCCAGTACTTC. The J gene is TRBJ2-5, the V gene TRBV2; D may be TRBD1 (5 bases). Germline CDR1 SNHLY, CDR2 FYNNEI. The CDR3 spans 13 residues. V was trimmed by 4 bases and J by 2 bases, leaving 8 bases between them.

The J gene is TRBJ1-4, the V gene TRBV27; 10 positions match TRBD1. The CDR3 loop spans 15 amino acids. The V gene's germline CDR1 is MNHEY and CDR2 SMNVEV (reference sequence). V lost 7 bases and J lost 6; bases outside the gene matches: 8. CDR3 sequence (DNA): TGTGCCAGCAACCCGACAGGGGGCGTTTATGAAAAACTGTTTTTT. Translated, it gives CASNPTGGVYEKLFF.

The V and J genes are TRBV7-2 and TRBJ2-1; a possible D gene is TRBD2 (6 bases). Trimming took off 3 bases at V and 0 bases at J, with 9 bases between the two ends. From germline, CDR1 is SGHTA and CDR2 FQGNSA. The CDR3 spans 15 residues. CDR3 amino acids: CASSFYGSSYNEQFF. The CDR3 DNA sequence: TGTGCCAGCAGCTTTTACGGGAGCTCCTACAATGAGCAGTTCTTC.

The V and J genes are TRBV12-3 or TRBV12-4 and TRBJ1-3; no reliable D call. V lost 1 base to trimming and J lost 4 bases, with 5 bases between them. This CDR3 has 13 amino acids. CDR3 loop: CASSLVHGNTIYF. CDR3 coding DNA: TGTGCCAGCAGTTTAGTTCACGGAAACACCATATATTTT.

This chain links TRBV11-1 with TRBJ2-7, with 9 bases fitting TRBD2. After removal of 4 bases from V and 3 bases from J, the junction contained 10 bases not matched to a gene. Germline V gene data show CDR1 as SGHAT and CDR2 as FQDESV (reference sequence). The length of the CDR3 is 16 residues. This CDR3 is CASSSFPAGGNYEQYF. The CDR3 DNA reads as TGTGCCAGCAGCTCCTTCCCAGCGGGGGGCAACTACGAGCAGTACTTC.

The CDR3 region has the DNA TGCGCCAGCAGCTTGGGTTCGGCAGGGACAACCTACGAGCAGTACTTC. Its translation: CASSLGSAGTTYEQYF. The chain carries TRBV5-1 and TRBJ2-7; possible D gene TRBD1, 6 bases. The CDR3 is 16 residues long. V shed 0 bases and J shed 2 bases, with 15 bases lying between them. Germline V gene lookup returns CDR1 SGHRS and CDR2 YFSETQ. Looking up the rest from reference TRBV5-1 and TRBJ2-7 gives the full variable domain: KAGVTQTPRYLIKTRGQQVTLSCSPISGHRSVSWYQQTPGQGLQFLFEYFSETQRNKGNFPGRFSGRQFSNSRSEMNVSTLELGDSALYLCASSLGSAGTTYEQYFGPGTRLTVT.

A remark on this clone: Other DNA sequences in the same sample also yield this CDR3. This sequence joins TRBV10-2 and TRBJ2-2; either TRBD1 or TRBD2 may fit D (7 bases each). This CDR3 region has 13 residues. V was shortened by 9 bases and J by 5 bases, with 13 bases between the two germline ends. Per the germline V gene, CDR1 is WSHSY and CDR2 is SAAADI. The CDR3 bases are TGCGCCAGTCGACAGGGAGGGACCGGGGAGCTGTTTTTT. Its protein is CASRQGGTGELFF.

This chain joins TRBV2 and TRBJ1-5; 7 positions agree with TRBD1. Germline V gene data show CDR1 as SNHLY and CDR2 as FYNNEI. J lost 1 base, V lost 4 bases, and 7 bases had no gene match. The CDR3 has 16 residues. CDR3 sequence (DNA): TGTGCCAGCAGTGCTCCGACAGGGTTGAGCAATCAGCCCCAGCATTTT. It codes for CASSAPTGLSNQPQHF.

The chain recombines TRBV2 with TRBJ2-2; 9 nucleotides align to TRBD1. The CDR3 length is 15 residues. Looked up from germline, CDR1 is SNHLY and CDR2 is FYNNEI. The V and J ends lost 10 bases and 4 bases, in that order; junction bases with no gene match: 10. The CDR3 DNA reads as TGTGCCACTACTTCGGGACAGGGCTTCACCGGGGAGCTGTTTTTT. Translating gives CATTSGQGFTGELFF.

V is TRBV2 and J is TRBJ2-5; perhaps TRBD2 as D (5 bases). CDR3 size: 12 residues. The V gene's germline CDR1 is SNHLY and CDR2 FYNNEI. The V gene lost 3 bases and the J gene lost 5 bases, with 7 bases spanning the gap. The DNA for the CDR3 is TGTGCCAGCAGTGATAGAGGGGAGACCCAGTACTTC. It specifies CASSDRGETQYF. Filled out from reference TRBV2 and TRBJ2-5, the complete variable domain reads EPEVTQTPSHQVTQMGQEVILRCVPISNHLYFYWYRQILGQKVEFLVSFYNNEISEKSEIFDDQFSVERPDGSNFTLKIRSTKLEDSAMYFCASSDRGETQYFGPGTRLLVL.

The V and J genes are TRBV19 and TRBJ1-1, with D perhaps matching TRBD1 (6 bases). The CDR3 has 14 amino acids. Germline V CDR1 and CDR2: LNHDA, SQIVND (reference sequence). Trimming removed 5 bases at V and 4 bases at J, with 14 bases between. CDR3 residues: CASSSVQGVTEAFF. DNA for the CDR3: TGTGCCAGTAGTTCTGTACAGGGCGTCACTGAAGCTTTCTTT.

This sequence joins TRBV28 and TRBJ2-6; 11 bases line up with TRBD2. J gave up 0 bases and V 5 bases, and 6 bases lay outside the gene matches. This CDR3 region has 18 residues. Germline V gene lookup returns CDR1 MDHEN and CDR2 SYDVKM. CDR3 residues: CASSISSGGNSGANVLTF. The CDR3 coding sequence is TGTGCCAGCAGTATTTCTAGCGGGGGGAACTCTGGGGCCAACGTCCTGACTTTC.

The chain is built from TRBV6-2 or TRBV6-3 and TRBJ1-6; no firm D call. Germline CDR1 reads MNHEY; CDR2 reads SVGEGT. V lost 2 bases and J 7 bases, leaving 9 bases between the germline ends. CDR3 length: 14 amino acids. CDR3 nucleotides: TGTGCCAGCAGTTACAGGGCATGGAATTCACCCCTCCACTTT. Its translation: CASSYRAWNSPLHF.

The chain has TRBV10-3 and TRBJ2-2, with TRBD1 identical over 7 bases. Germline V gene data show CDR1 as ENHRY and CDR2 as SYGVKD. The CDR3 is 13 residues long. The J segment lost 11 bases and the V segment lost 3 bases, leaving 6 bases of the junction unmatched. This CDR3 is CAISEQGKRELFF. CDR3 sequence (DNA): TGTGCCATCAGTGAACAGGGGAAAAGAGAGCTGTTTTTT.

Notes on this clone: A read error is likely, as this CDR3 ends without the conserved phenylalanine or tryptophan. The DNA is left out, because the CDR3 cannot be placed on it with certainty; the CDR3 is given as TCRdb lists it. The chain joins TRBV5-3 to TRBJ1-5. TRBV5-3 is designated an ORF whose function remains uncertain. The CDR3 comprises 9 residues, both ends counted. The CDR3 loop reads CANHSHSRC.

This sequence joins TRBV2 and TRBJ1-4; D is perhaps TRBD1 (6 bases). The CDR3 spans 14 residues. Germline CDR1 SNHLY, CDR2 FYNNEI. V was cut by 4 bases and J by 8 bases, with 14 bases left in between. The CDR3 DNA sequence: TGTGCCAGCAGTGCGGGGGGGCTATACGAAAAACTGTTTTTT. Translated: CASSAGGLYEKLFF.

The gene calls are TRBV27 and TRBJ1-1; the D gene is possibly TRBD1 (6 bases). The V end lost 5 bases, the J end lost 6 bases, and 22 bases lay between the germline ends. The germline V gene has CDR1 MNHEY and CDR2 SMNVEV (reference sequence). The CDR3 runs 16 residues. In DNA, the CDR3 is TGTGCCAGCAGTGGGGGAGGAACAGGGTTCGGCGCTGAAGCTTTCTTT. Its protein is CASSGGGTGFGAEAFF.